This TCR beta chain was identified during a study of blood T cell repertoires in COVID-19. Germline assignment: CDR1 MDHEN and CDR2 SYDVKM. The CDR3 runs 16 residues. Trimming removed 2 bases at V and 0 bases at J, with 11 bases between. Here immunoSEQ multiplex PCR was the method, and the copy in TCRdb shows in-frame clones only, minus some. The profile shows some 180,000 clones, 70% to 90% of them singletons. The rearrangement joins TRBV28 to TRBJ1-3; D unclear. Source material: PBMCs or T cells enriched from blood (not recorded which). This TCR was recovered from a woman in her 40s in a cohort exposed to, infected with or recovered from COVID-19 (not recorded which). CDR3 sequence reads: CASSLGGTYSGNTIYF. The CDR3 DNA reads as TGTGCCAGCAGTTTAGGTGGTACCTACTCTGGAAACACCATATATTTT.